This T cell receptor beta chain was retrieved from a study of identical twins. Study results and limitations: Not following the same donors, the study drew its conclusions from cross-sectional statistical analysis.

This clonotype was seen repeatedly, ten times or more. What it binds is unknown. Germline V lookup: CDR1 LGHNA, CDR2 YSLEER. CDR3 size: 17 residues. The ends were cut back, 1 base at V and 5 bases at J, with 17 bases in the middle. Carrying unique molecular identifiers, the cDNA also gained a universal primer site through template switching. TCRdb called the 5' RACE reads again in MiXCR, with one record for every CDR3 protein. Of about 150,000 distinct CDR3 sequences listed, under 4.5% are singletons. Sequencing was done on a sample of memory T cells sorted from blood. The chain uses TRBV4-3 and TRBJ2-2, with D possibly TRBD2 on 6 matching bases. This TCR was sampled from a man younger than 30 in good health. CDR3 bases: TGCGCCAGCAGCCAAGGCCTGACTAGTCTGGGGACCGGGGAGCTGTTTTTT. This translates into CASSQGLTSLGTGELFF.